This T cell receptor (beta chain) was identified during a study of T-cell reconstitution after alpha-beta-depleted transplantation in children (dated by TCRdb to the mid-2010s). As for the study more broadly: Using TCR repertoire profiling, the study followed T-cell immune reconstitution in a quantitative way in children after TCRalphabeta/CD19-depleted allogeneic hematopoietic cell transplantation. What the work shows at the level of the full study, not this receptor alone: Over the following months the frequencies of hyperexpanded clones went down, and after one year T-cell counts and TCRbeta diversity were mostly credited to newly produced T cells. In some patients, the high TCRbeta diversity seen at day 60 was put down to recipient T cells and intrathymic progenitors that had survived conditioning. The apparently early recovery of alphabetaT-cell counts about two months after transplant reportedly depended on only several hundred rapidly expanded clones that came from non-depleted graft cells.

The library was obtained by PCR. The sequencer listed for this sample is Illumina HiSeq 2500. Molecular barcoding was employed in the preparation of TCR libraries, with unique molecular identifiers being used to normalize TCRbeta repertoire quantification. TCRdb reran the public reads through fastp at Q25 and MiXCR, keeping productive beta chains. When rows share a CDR3 protein, they turn into one entry using the most common DNA and genes. The sample table lists about 160,000 distinct CDR3 sequences, approximately 12% of them with a count of one. The leading ten clones occupy 13% of the sample. What the treatment or condition label conveys for this sample: allogeneic hematopoietic cell transplantation with graft depleted of TCRalphabeta T cells and CD19 B cells. TCRalphabeta/CD19-depleted allogeneic hematopoietic cell grafts were given to the transplant recipients, all of whom were children. V is pared back by 5 bases and J by 7 bases, with 17 bases lying between the germline termini. The CDR3 covers 14 residues, taking in both the cysteine and the phenylalanine. Only the CDR3 part of the read is kept: 42 bases, read in frame from the first base.

At least ten counts were recorded for this clonotype. Its antigen has not been determined. It has no much larger one-base neighbor in the sample; base qualities were not kept. The sequence links TRBV12-3 or TRBV12-4 to TRBJ1-2; the D gene assignment is ambiguous. The sequencing here drew on PBMCs, taken before TCRalphabeta/CD19-depleted stem cell transplant. The TCR comes from a boy under 10 years old with acute myeloid leukemia, due to receive a stem cell transplant. The CDR3 is CASSPNAARPGYTF. The DNA sequence is given as TGTGCCAGCAGTCCCAACGCAGCGAGGCCTGGCTACACCTTC.